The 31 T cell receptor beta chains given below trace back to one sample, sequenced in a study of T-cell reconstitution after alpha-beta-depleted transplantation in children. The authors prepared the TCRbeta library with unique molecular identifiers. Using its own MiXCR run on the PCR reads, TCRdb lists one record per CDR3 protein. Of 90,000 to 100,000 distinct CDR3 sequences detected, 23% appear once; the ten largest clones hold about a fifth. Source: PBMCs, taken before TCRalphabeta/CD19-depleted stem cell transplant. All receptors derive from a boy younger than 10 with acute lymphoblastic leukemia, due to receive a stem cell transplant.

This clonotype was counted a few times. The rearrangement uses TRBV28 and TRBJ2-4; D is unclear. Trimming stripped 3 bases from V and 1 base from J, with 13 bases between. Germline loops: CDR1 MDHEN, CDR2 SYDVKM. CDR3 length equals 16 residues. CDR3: CASSFPSLLAKNIQYF. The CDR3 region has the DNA TGTGCCAGCAGTTTCCCGAGCCTTCTCGCCAAAAACATTCAGTACTTC.

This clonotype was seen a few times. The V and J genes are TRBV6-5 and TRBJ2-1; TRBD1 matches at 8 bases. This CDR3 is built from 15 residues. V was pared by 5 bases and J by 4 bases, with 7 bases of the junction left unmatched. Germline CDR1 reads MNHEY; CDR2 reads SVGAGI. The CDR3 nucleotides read TGTGCCAGCAGTCCCTCGAGGACAGGGTACAATGAGCAGTTCTTC. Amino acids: CASSPSRTGYNEQFF.

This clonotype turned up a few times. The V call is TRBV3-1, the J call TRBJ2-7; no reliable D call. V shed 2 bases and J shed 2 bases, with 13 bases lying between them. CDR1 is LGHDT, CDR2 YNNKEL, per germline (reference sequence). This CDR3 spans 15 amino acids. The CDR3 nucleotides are TGTGCCAGCAGCCAATTTTTCGGCGGCCCCTACGAGCAGTACTTC. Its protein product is CASSQFFGGPYEQYF.

The CDR3 DNA follows: TGCAGCGTTCTTCCTATCCCCACAGATACGCAGTATTTT. Its translation is CSVLPIPTDTQYF. The chain is built from TRBV29-1 and TRBJ2-3; D not certain. Germline V gene data show CDR1 as SQVTM and CDR2 as ANQGSEA. The CDR3 contains 13 residues. The ends were cut back, 5 bases at V and 2 bases at J, with 11 bases in the middle.

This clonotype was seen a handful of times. This chain's CDR3 is CASSSPGPSTDTQYF. CDR3 coding DNA: TGCGCCAGCAGCTCACCGGGACCGAGCACAGATACGCAGTATTTT. The gene calls are TRBV5-1 and TRBJ2-3; D could derive from TRBD1 or TRBD2 (5 bases each). V shed 3 bases and J shed 0 bases, with 11 bases lying between them. The CDR3 totals 15 residues. Germline lookup yields CDR1 SGHRS and CDR2 YFSETQ.

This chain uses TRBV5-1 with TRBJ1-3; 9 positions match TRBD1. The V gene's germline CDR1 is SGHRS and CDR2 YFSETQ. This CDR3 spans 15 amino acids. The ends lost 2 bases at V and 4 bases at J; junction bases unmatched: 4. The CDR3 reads CASSLQGAEGNTIYF. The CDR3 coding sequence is TGCGCCAGCAGCTTACAGGGGGCAGAAGGAAACACCATATATTTT.

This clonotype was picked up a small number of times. The CDR3 here is CSGKQETQYF. The CDR3 nucleotides are TGCAGCGGAAAACAAGAGACCCAGTACTTC. V is TRBV29-1 and J is TRBJ2-5; D call uncertain. CDR1 is SQVTM and CDR2 is ANQGSEA in the germline V gene. Trimming pared 7 bases from V and 2 bases from J, leaving 5 bases between. The CDR3 extends over 10 amino acids.

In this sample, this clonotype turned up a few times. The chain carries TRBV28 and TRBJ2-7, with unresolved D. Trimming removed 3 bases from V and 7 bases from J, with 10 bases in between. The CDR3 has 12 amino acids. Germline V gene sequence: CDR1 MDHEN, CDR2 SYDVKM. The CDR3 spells CASSLATWEQYF. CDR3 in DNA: TGTGCCAGCAGTTTGGCGACGTGGGAGCAGTACTTC.

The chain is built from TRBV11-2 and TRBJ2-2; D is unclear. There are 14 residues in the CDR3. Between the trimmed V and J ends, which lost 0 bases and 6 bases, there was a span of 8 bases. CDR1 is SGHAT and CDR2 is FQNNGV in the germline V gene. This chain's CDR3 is CASSLDGLAGELFF. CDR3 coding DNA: TGTGCCAGCAGCTTAGATGGGCTGGCCGGGGAGCTGTTTTTT.

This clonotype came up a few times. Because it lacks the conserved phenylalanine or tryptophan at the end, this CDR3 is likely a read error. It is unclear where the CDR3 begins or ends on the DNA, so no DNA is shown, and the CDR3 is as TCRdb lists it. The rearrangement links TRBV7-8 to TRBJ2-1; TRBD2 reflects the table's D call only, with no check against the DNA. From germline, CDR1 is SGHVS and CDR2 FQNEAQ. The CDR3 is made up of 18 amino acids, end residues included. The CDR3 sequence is CASSLDLRAGLAEGPKLV.

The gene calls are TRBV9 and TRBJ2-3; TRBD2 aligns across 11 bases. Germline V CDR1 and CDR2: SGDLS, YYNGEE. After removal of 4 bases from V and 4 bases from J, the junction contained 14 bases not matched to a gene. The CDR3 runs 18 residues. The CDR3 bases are TGTGCCAGCAGCTCCACTAGCGGGAGCGTACAATCAGCAGATACGCAGTATTTT. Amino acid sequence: CASSSTSGSVQSADTQYF.

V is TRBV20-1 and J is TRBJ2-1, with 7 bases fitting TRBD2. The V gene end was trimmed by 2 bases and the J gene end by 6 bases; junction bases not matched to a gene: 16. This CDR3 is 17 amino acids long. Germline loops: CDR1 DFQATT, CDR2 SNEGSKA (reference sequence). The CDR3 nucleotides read TGCAGTGCTAGACCTAGCGGAGGTCTAACCATGGTCAATGAGCAGTTCTTC. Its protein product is CSARPSGGLTMVNEQFF.

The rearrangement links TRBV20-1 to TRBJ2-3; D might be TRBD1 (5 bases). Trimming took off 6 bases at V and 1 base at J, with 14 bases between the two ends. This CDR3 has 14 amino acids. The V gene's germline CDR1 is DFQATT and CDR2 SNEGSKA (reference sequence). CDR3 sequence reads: CSATGRAGTDTQYF. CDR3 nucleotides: TGCAGTGCAACAGGACGGGCGGGCACAGATACGCAGTATTTT.

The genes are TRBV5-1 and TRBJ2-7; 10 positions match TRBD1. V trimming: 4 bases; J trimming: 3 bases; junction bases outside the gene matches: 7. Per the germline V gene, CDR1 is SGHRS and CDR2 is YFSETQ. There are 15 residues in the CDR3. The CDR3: CASSRAGTGVYEQYF. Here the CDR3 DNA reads TGCGCCAGCAGCCGGGCCGGGACAGGGGTCTACGAGCAGTACTTC.

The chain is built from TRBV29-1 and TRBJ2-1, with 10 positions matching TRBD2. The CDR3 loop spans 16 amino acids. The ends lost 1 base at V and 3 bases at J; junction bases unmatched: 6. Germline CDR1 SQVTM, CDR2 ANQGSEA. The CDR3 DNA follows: TGCAGCGTTGAAGGGACTAGCGGAGGGTTCTACAATGAGCAGTTCTTC. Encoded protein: CSVEGTSGGFYNEQFF.

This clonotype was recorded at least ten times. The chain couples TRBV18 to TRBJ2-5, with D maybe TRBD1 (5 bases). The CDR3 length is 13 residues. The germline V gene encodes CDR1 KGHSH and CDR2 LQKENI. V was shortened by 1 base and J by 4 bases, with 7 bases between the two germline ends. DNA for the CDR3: TGTGCCAGCTCACCACTAACAGGAGAGACCCAGTACTTC. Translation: CASSPLTGETQYF.

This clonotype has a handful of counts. In DNA form, the CDR3 reads TGTGCCAGCAGTCAACTACGGACAGTCACCGGGGAGCTGTTTTTT. This gives the protein CASSQLRTVTGELFF. The chain joins TRBV6-2 or TRBV6-3 to TRBJ2-2; the D gene is possibly TRBD1 (6 bases). The V end lost 5 bases, the J end lost 4 bases, and 14 bases lay between the germline ends. The CDR3 sequence is 15 residues long. CDR1 MNHEY and CDR2 SVGEGT come from the germline V gene.

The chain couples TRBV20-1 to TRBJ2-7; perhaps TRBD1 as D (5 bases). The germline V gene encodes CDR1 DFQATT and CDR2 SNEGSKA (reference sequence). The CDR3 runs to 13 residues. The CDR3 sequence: CSARAGPANEQYF. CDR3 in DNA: TGCAGCGCACGGGCAGGGCCAGCCAACGAGCAGTACTTC.

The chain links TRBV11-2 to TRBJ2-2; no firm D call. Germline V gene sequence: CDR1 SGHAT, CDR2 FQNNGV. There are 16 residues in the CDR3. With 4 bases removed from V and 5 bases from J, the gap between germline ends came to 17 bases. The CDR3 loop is CASSSPAALGTGELFF. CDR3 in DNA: TGTGCCAGCAGCTCCCCTGCCGCGCTAGGGACCGGGGAGCTGTTTTTT. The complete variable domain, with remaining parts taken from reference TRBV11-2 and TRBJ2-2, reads EAGVAQSPRYKIIEKRQSVAFWCNPISGHATLYWYQQILGQGPKLLIQFQNNGVVDDSQLPKDRFSAERLKGVDSTLKIQPAKLEDSAVYLCASSSPAALGTGELFFGEGSRLTVL.

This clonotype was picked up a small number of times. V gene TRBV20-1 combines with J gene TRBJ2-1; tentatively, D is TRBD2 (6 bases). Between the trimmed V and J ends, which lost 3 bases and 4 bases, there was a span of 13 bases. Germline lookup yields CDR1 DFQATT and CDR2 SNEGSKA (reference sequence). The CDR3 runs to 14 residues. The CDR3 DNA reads TGCAGTGCTAGGGGTGGAGGGACTTACAATGAGCAGTTCTTC. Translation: CSARGGGTYNEQFF.

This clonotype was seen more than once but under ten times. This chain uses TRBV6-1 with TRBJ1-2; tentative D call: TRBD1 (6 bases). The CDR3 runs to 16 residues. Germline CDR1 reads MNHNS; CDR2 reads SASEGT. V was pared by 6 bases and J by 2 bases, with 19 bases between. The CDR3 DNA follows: TGTGCCAGCAGCCCCGCGGGGGGCTCGGGAAACTATGGCTACACCTTC. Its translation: CASSPAGGSGNYGYTF.

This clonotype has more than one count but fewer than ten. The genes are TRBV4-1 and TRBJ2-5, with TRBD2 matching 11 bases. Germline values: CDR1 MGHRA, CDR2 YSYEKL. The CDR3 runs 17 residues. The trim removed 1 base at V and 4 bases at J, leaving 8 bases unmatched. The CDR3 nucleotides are TGCGCCAGCAGCCAAGGGACTAGCGGGCGGATAACAGAGACCCAGTACTTC. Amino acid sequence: CASSQGTSGRITETQYF.

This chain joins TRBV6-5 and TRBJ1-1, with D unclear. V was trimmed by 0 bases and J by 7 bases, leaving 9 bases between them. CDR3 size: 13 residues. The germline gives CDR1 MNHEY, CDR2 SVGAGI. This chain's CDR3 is CASSYSLISEAFF. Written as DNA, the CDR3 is TGTGCCAGCAGTTACTCGTTGATAAGTGAAGCTTTCTTT.

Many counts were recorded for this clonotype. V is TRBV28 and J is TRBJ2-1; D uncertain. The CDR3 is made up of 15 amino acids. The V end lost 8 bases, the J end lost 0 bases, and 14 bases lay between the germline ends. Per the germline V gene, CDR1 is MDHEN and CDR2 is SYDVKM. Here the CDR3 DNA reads TGTGCCAGCTCCCGTACTGATGTCTCCTACAATGAGCAGTTCTTC. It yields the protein CASSRTDVSYNEQFF.

In DNA form, the CDR3 reads TGTGCCAGCAGACTTGGACAGGGAGGGACCGGGGAGCTGTTTTTT. This sequence encodes CASRLGQGGTGELFF. This sequence joins TRBV5-5 and TRBJ2-2, with TRBD1 as a possible D gene (8 bases). Trimming took off 5 bases at V and 5 bases at J, with 16 bases between the two ends. The CDR3 has 15 residues. The germline gives CDR1 SGHKS, CDR2 YYEKEE (reference sequence).

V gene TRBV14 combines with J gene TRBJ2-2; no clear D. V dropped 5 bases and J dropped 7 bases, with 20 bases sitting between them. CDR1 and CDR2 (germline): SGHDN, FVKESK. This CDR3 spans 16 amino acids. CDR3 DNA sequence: TGTGCCAGCAGCTCTAGAGGCGAGGCTCGGAACGGGGAGCTGTTTTTT. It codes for CASSSRGEARNGELFF. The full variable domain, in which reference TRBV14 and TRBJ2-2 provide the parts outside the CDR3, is EAGVTQFPSHSVIEKGQTVTLRCDPISGHDNLYWYRRVMGKEIKFLLHFVKESKQDESGMPNNRFLAERTGGTYSTLKVQPAELEDSGVYFCASSSRGEARNGELFFGEGSRLTVL.

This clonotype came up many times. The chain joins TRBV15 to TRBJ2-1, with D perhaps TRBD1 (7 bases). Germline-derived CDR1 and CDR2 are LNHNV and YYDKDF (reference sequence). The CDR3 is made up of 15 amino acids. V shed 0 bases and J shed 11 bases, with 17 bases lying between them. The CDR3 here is CATSRDTEGATKQFF. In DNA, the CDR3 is TGTGCCACCAGCAGAGATACGGAGGGGGCCACTAAGCAGTTCTTC.

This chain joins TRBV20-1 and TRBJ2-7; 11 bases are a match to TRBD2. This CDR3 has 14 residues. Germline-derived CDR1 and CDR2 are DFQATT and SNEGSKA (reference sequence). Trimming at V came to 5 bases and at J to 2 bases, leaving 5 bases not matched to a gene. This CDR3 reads CSAPGTSGTYEQYF. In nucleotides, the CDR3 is TGCAGTGCTCCCGGGACTAGCGGAACCTACGAGCAGTACTTC.

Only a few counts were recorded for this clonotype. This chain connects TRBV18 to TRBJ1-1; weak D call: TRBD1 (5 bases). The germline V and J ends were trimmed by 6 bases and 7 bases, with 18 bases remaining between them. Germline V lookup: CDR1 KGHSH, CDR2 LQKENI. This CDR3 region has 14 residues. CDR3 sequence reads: CASSLKTAESEAFF. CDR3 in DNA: TGTGCCAGCTCTTTAAAGACAGCCGAAAGTGAAGCTTTCTTT.

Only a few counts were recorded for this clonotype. CDR3 bases: TGTGCCATCCGGATGGGAACTAATGAAAAACTGTTTTTT. It yields the protein CAIRMGTNEKLFF. The chain joins TRBV10-3 to TRBJ1-4; D is undetermined. Germline-derived CDR1 and CDR2 are ENHRY and SYGVKD. Trimming removed 8 bases from V and 1 base from J, with 8 bases in between. The CDR3 loop spans 13 amino acids.

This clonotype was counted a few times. Here the CDR3 DNA reads TGCAGTGCTAAAGGGGGCTGGGGCAATCAGCCCCAGCATTTT. Encoded protein: CSAKGGWGNQPQHF. The chain carries TRBV20-1 and TRBJ1-5; 7 bases line up with TRBD1. The CDR3 covers 14 residues. The V and J ends lost 4 bases and 2 bases, in that order; junction bases with no gene match: 5. The V gene's germline CDR1 is DFQATT and CDR2 SNEGSKA (reference sequence).